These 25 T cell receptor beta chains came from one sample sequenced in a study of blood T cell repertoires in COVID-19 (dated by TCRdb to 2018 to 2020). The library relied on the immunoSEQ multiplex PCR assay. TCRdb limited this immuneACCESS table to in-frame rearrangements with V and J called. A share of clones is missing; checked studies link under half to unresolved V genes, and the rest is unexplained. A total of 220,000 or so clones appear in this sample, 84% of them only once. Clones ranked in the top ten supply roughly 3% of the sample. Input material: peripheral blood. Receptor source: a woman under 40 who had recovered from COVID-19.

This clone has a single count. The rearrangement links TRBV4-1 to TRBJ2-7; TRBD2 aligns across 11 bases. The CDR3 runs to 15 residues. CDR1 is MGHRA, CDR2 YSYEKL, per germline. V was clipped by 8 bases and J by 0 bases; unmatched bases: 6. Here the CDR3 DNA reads TGCGCCAGCGCCCCGGGACTAGCGGTCTCCTACGAGCAGTACTTC. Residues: CASAPGLAVSYEQYF.

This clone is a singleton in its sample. This CDR3 is CASSIGQGIETQYF. The CDR3 coding sequence is TGTGCCAGTAGTATAGGACAGGGGATAGAGACCCAGTACTTC. The chain links TRBV19 to TRBJ2-5; 8 bases fit TRBD1. After removal of 1 base from V and 4 bases from J, the junction contained 2 bases not matched to a gene. This CDR3 comprises 14 residues. CDR1 is LNHDA and CDR2 is SQIVND in the germline V gene (reference sequence).

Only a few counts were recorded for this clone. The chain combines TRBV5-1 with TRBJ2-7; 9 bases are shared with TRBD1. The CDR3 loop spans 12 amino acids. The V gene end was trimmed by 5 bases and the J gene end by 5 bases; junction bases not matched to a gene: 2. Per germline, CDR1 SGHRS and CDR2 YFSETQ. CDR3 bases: TGCGCCAGCAGGACAGGGGGGAACGAGCAGTACTTC. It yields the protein CASRTGGNEQYF.

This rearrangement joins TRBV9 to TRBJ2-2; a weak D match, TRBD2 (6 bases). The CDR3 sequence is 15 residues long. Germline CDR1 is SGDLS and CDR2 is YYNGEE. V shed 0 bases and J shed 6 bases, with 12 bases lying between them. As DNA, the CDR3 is TGTGCCAGCAGCGTAGACCCCTCGGGGGCCGGGGAGCTGTTTTTT. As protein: CASSVDPSGAGELFF.

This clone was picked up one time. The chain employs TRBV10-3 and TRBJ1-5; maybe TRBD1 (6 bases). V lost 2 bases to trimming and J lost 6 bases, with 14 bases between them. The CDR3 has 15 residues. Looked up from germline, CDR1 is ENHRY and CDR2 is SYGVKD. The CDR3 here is CAISEGAGERQPQHF. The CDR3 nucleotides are TGTGCCATCAGTGAGGGGGCAGGGGAACGTCAGCCCCAGCATTTT.

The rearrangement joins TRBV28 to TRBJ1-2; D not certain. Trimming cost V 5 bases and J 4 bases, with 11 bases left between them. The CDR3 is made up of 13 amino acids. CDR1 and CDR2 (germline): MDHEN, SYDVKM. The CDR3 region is CASSQRRFYGYTF. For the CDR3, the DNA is TGTGCCAGCAGTCAGCGACGGTTCTATGGCTACACCTTC.

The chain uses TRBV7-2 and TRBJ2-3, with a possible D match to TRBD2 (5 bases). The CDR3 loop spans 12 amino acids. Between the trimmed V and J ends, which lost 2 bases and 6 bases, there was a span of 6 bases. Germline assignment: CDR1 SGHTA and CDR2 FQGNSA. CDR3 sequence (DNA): TGTGCCAGCAGCTTATGGAGGGATACGCAGTATTTT. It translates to CASSLWRDTQYF.

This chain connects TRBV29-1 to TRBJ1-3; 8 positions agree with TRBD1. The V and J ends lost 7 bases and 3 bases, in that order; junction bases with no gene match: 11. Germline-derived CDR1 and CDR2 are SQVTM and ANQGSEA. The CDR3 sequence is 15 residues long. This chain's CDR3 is CSARGTGQNGNTIYF. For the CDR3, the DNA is TGCAGCGCCCGGGGGACAGGTCAGAATGGAAACACCATATATTTT.

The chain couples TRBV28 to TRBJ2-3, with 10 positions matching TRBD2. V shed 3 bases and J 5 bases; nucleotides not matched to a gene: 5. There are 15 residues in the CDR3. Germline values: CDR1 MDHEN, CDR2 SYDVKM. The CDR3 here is CASSFGASGRDTQYF. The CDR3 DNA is TGTGCCAGCAGTTTCGGGGCTAGCGGGAGAGATACGCAGTATTTT. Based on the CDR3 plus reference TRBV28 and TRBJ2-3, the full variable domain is DVKVTQSSRYLVKRTGEKVFLECVQDMDHENMFWYRQDPGLGLRLIYFSYDVKMKEKGDIPEGYSVSREKKERFSLILESASTNQTSMYLCASSFGASGRDTQYFGPGTRLTVL.

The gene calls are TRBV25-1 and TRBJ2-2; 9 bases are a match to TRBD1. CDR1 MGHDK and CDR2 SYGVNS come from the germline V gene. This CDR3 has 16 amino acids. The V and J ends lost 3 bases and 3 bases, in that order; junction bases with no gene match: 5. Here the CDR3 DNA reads TGTGCCAGCAGTGATGATGGGACAGGGTACACCGGGGAGCTGTTTTTT. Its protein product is CASSDDGTGYTGELFF.

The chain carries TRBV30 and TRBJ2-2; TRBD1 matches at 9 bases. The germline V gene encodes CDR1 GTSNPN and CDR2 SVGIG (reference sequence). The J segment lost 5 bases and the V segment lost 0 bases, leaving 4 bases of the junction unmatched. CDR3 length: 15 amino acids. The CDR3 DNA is TGTGCCTGGAGTGTATGGGACAGGGCTACCGGGGAGCTGTTTTTT. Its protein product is CAWSVWDRATGELFF.

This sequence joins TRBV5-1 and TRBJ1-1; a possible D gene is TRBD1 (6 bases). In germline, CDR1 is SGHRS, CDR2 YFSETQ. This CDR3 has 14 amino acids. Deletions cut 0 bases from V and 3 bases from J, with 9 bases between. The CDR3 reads CASSLGTVYTEAFF. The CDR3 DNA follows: TGCGCCAGCAGCTTGGGGACAGTATACACTGAAGCTTTCTTT.

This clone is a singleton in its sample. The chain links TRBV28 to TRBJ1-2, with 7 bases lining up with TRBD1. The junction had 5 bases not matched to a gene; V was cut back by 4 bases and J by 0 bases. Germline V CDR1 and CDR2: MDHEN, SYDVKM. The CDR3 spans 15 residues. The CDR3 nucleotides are TGTGCCAGCAGTTCCTCTCAGGGGGCTAACTATGGCTACACCTTC. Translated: CASSSSQGANYGYTF.

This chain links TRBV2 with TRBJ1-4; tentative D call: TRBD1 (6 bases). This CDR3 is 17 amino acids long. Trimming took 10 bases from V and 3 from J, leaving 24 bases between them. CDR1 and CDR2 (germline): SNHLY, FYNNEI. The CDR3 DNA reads TGTGCCACCCTCGCGCTTTCTGTACAGGGATCTAATGAAAAACTGTTTTTT. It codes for CATLALSVQGSNEKLFF. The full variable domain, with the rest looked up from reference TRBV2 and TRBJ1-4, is EPEVTQTPSHQVTQMGQEVILRCVPISNHLYFYWYRQILGQKVEFLVSFYNNEISEKSEIFDDQFSVERPDGSNFTLKIRSTKLEDSAMYFCATLALSVQGSNEKLFFGSGTQLSVL.

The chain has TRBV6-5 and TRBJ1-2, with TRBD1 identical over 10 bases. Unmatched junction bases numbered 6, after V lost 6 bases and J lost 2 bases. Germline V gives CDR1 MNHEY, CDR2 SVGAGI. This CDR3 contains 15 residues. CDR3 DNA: TGTGCCAGCAGAATTCCGGGACAGGGGAACTATGGCTACACCTTC. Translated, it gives CASRIPGQGNYGYTF.

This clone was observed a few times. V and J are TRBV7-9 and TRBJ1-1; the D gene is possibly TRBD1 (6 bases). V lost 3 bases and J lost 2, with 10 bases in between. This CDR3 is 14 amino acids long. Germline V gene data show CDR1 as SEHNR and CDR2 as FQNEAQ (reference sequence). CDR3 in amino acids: CASSFSGANTEAFF. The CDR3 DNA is TGTGCCAGCAGCTTCTCAGGGGCAAACACTGAAGCTTTCTTT.

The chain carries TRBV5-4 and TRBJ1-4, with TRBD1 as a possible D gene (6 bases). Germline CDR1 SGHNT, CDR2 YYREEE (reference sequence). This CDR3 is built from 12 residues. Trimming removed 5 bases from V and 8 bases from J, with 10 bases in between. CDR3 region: CASRKQGEKLFF. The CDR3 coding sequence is TGTGCCAGCAGAAAGCAGGGGGAAAAACTGTTTTTT.

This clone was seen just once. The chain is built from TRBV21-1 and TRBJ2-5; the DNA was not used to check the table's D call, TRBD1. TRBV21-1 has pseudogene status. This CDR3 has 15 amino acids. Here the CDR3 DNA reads TGTGCCAGCAGCAAAGCGCTGGGCTACCAAGAGACCCAGTACTTC. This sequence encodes CASSKALGYQETQYF.

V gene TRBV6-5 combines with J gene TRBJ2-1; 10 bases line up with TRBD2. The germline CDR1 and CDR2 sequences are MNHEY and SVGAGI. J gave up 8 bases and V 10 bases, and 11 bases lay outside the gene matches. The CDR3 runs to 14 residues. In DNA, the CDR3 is TGTGCCACCAAACTAGCGGGATCTACCGATGAGCAGTTCTTC. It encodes CATKLAGSTDEQFF.

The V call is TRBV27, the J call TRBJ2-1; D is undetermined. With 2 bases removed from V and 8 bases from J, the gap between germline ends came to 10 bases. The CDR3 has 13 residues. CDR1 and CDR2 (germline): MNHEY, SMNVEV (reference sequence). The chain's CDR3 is CASSLLGRYEQFF. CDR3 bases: TGTGCCAGCAGTTTACTAGGCCGGTATGAGCAGTTCTTC.

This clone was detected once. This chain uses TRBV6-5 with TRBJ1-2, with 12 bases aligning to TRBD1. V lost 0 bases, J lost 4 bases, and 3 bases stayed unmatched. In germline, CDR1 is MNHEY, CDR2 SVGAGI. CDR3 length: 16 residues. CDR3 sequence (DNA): TGTGCCAGCAGTTACTCGGGGACAGGGGGCGGCTATGGCTACACCTTC. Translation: CASSYSGTGGGYGYTF.

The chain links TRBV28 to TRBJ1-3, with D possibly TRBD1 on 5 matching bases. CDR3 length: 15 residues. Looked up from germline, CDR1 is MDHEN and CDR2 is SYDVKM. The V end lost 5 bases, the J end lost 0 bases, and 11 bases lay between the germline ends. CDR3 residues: CASSPPGGSGNTIYF. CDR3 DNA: TGTGCCAGCAGTCCCCCGGGGGGCTCTGGAAACACCATATATTTT.

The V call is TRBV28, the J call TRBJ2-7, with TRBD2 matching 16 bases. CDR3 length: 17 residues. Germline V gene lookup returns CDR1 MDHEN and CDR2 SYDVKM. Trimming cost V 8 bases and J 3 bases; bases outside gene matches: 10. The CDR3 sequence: CASRKGLAGGSFYEQYF. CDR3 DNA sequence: TGTGCCAGCCGGAAGGGACTAGCGGGAGGGAGTTTCTACGAGCAGTACTTC. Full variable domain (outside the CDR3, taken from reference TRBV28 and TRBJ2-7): DVKVTQSSRYLVKRTGEKVFLECVQDMDHENMFWYRQDPGLGLRLIYFSYDVKMKEKGDIPEGYSVSREKKERFSLILESASTNQTSMYLCASRKGLAGGSFYEQYFGPGTRLTVT.

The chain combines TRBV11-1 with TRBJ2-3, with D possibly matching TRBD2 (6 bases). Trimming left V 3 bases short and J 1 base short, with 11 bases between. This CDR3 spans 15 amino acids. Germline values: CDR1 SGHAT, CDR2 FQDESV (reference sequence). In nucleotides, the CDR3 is TGTGCCAGCAGCTTCCGTGGCGGGGGCACAGATACGCAGTATTTT. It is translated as CASSFRGGGTDTQYF.

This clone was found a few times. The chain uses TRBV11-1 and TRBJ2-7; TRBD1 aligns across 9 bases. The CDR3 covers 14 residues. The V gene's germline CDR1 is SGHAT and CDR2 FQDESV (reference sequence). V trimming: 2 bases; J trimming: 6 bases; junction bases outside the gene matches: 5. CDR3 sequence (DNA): TGTGCCAGCAGCTTAAAACAGGGGGCCCCCGAGCAGTACTTC. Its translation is CASSLKQGAPEQYF.